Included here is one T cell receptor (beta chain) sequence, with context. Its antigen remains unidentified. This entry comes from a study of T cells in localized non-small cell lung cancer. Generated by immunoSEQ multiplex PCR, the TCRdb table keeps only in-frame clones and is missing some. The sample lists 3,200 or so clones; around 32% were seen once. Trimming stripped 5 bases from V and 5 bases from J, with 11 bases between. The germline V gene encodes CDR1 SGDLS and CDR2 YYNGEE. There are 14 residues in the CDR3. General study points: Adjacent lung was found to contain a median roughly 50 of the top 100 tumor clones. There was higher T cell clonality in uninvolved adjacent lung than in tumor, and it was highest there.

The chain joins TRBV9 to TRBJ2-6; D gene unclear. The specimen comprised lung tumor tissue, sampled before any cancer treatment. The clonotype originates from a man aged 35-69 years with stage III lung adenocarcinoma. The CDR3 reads CASRVRCRANVLTF. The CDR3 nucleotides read TGTGCCAGCAGAGTTCGGTGTCGGGCCAACGTCCTGACTTTC.